One and the same sample provided the 5 T cell receptor beta chains below, sequenced in a study of glioma-infiltrating T cells. Using RNA template, CDR3s of TCR alpha and beta were amplified with iRepertoire arm-PCR. Via MiXCR, TCRdb re-called the multiplex PCR reads, giving one row per CDR3 protein. The repertoire holds more than 350,000 distinct CDR3 sequences, with around 38% as singletons. Specimen: glioma tissue, nonneoplastic brain tissue, or PBMCs (not recorded which). Source of these receptors: a human donor with low-grade glioma or glioblastoma, undergoing nonglioma brain surgery, or in good health (not recorded which).

The chain combines TRBV30 with TRBJ1-1, with 7 bases identical to TRBD1. The length of the CDR3 is 15 residues. CDR1 is GTSNPN and CDR2 is SVGIG in the germline V gene (reference sequence). V lost 2 bases to trimming and J lost 1 base; unmatched junction nucleotides: 7. This chain's CDR3 is CAWSLQAGGNTEAFF. The CDR3 DNA is TGTGCCTGGAGTCTTCAAGCAGGGGGGAACACTGAAGCTTTCTTT.

This chain uses TRBV7-2 with TRBJ1-1; TRBD1 matches at 7 bases. The CDR3 loop spans 13 amino acids. Germline V lookup: CDR1 SGHTA, CDR2 FQGNSA. Unmatched junction bases numbered 7, after V lost 5 bases and J lost 7 bases. The CDR3 region has the DNA TGTACCAGCAGCCCCCTTTACAGGGGTGAAGCTTTCTTT. Protein product: CTSSPLYRGEAFF.

Worth noting for this clonotype: A much larger clone differs from this one at a single base, so this may be a read error. The gene calls are TRBV6-8 and TRBJ1-1; D remains unclear. Germline CDR1 MNHGY, CDR2 SAAAGT. This CDR3 contains 15 residues. Trimming pared 6 bases from V and 7 bases from J, leaving 21 bases between. CDR3 loop: CASSRPQSLVREAFF. DNA for the CDR3: TGTGCCAGCAGCAGGCCCCAGAGTCTCGTCCGTGAAGCTTTCTTT.

This clonotype was seen a handful of times. This chain joins TRBV28 and TRBJ2-5; D is unclear. Trimming removed 5 bases from V and 7 bases from J, with 11 bases in between. The CDR3 consists of 12 residues. Germline CDR1 MDHEN, CDR2 SYDVKM. The CDR3 coding sequence is TGTGCCAGCAGTCCCCACGTCAGGACCCAGTACTTC. Its protein is CASSPHVRTQYF. The full variable domain, with the rest looked up from reference TRBV28 and TRBJ2-5, is DVKVTQSSRYLVKRTGEKVFLECVQDMDHENMFWYRQDPGLGLRLIYFSYDVKMKEKGDIPEGYSVSREKKERFSLILESASTNQTSMYLCASSPHVRTQYFGPGTRLLVL.

The chain has TRBV3-1 and TRBJ1-2; a weak D match, TRBD1 (5 bases). The CDR3 covers 15 residues. Between the trimmed V and J ends, which lost 6 bases and 7 bases, there was a span of 21 bases. Germline loops: CDR1 LGHDT, CDR2 YNNKEL (reference sequence). The CDR3, as DNA: TGTGCCAGCAGTTCCTCAGGGTCCGCTTTAACTGGCTACACCTTC. Residues: CASSSSGSALTGYTF.